A single sample is the source of the 26 T cell receptor beta chains below, sequenced in a study of response to subunit inactivated influenza vaccine. In TCRdb, the RT-PCR reads were re-called with MiXCR into one record per CDR3 protein. The table shows some 800,000 distinct CDR3 sequences, with 20% to 25% occurring only once. Here the sequenced sample was PBMCs from blood, taken roughly 5 days after vaccination. The receptors shown here come from a man aged 45 to 65 who received an inactivated influenza vaccine.

The chain couples TRBV5-1 to TRBJ2-4; D remains unclear. Trimming removed 0 bases from V and 4 bases from J, with 11 bases in between. The germline gives CDR1 SGHRS, CDR2 YFSETQ. The CDR3 loop spans 15 amino acids. CDR3 protein: CASSLVAAPKNIQYF. The CDR3 DNA is TGCGCCAGCAGCTTGGTGGCGGCGCCAAAAAACATTCAGTACTTC.

This clonotype was recorded at least ten times. The chain recombines TRBV12-3 or TRBV12-4 with TRBJ2-3; 12 nucleotides match TRBD2. This CDR3 contains 14 residues. Unmatched junction bases numbered 4, after V lost 6 bases and J lost 6 bases. The CDR3 region has the DNA TGTGCCAGCAGCCGAGGACTAGCGGGGGATACGCAGTATTTT. Translation: CASSRGLAGDTQYF.

In this sample, this clonotype turned up many times. V gene TRBV5-5 combines with J gene TRBJ2-7; TRBD2 agrees at 13 bases. Germline CDR1 reads SGHKS; CDR2 reads YYEKEE (reference sequence). The CDR3 loop spans 15 amino acids. Unmatched junction bases numbered 3, after V lost 3 bases and J lost 3 bases. CDR3 in DNA: TGTGCCAGCAGCTCCGGACTAGCGGGAGTCTACGAGCAGTACTTC. Translated, it gives CASSSGLAGVYEQYF.

V is TRBV5-1 and J is TRBJ2-7; 7 bases match TRBD2. The CDR3 totals 15 residues. Germline V CDR1 and CDR2: SGHRS, YFSETQ. Losses at the gene ends were 4 bases for V and 1 base for J; bases not matched to a gene: 8. The CDR3 coding sequence is TGCGCCAGCAGCGCGAGTACCGGGAGGTCCTACGAGCAGTACTTC. Residues: CASSASTGRSYEQYF.

This clonotype was detected ten times or more. V and J are TRBV29-1 and TRBJ2-5, with D possibly matching TRBD1 (5 bases). In germline, CDR1 is SQVTM, CDR2 ANQGSEA. This CDR3 contains 12 residues. Trimming left V 2 bases short and J 4 bases short, with 8 bases between. This chain's CDR3 is CSVERGAETQYF. Written as DNA, the CDR3 is TGCAGCGTTGAAAGGGGCGCAGAGACCCAGTACTTC.

A few counts support this clonotype. The chain couples TRBV29-1 to TRBJ2-1; D perhaps matches TRBD1 (6 bases). The CDR3 contains 15 residues. CDR1 and CDR2 (germline): SQVTM, ANQGSEA. V lost 6 bases and J lost 0, with 15 bases in between. As DNA, the CDR3 is TGCAGCGTCGCAGGGGTCGCGAGCTCCTACAATGAGCAGTTCTTC. Translated: CSVAGVASSYNEQFF.

The chain is built from TRBV7-6 and TRBJ2-7; 7 nucleotides align to TRBD1. V shed 4 bases and J 4 bases; nucleotides not matched to a gene: 10. The length of the CDR3 is 15 residues. Germline V lookup: CDR1 SGHVS, CDR2 FNYEAQ. The CDR3 is CASSSRPGQRYEQYF. In DNA, the CDR3 is TGTGCCAGCAGCTCCCGTCCGGGACAGAGGTACGAGCAGTACTTC.

This clonotype was detected only a few times. V usage is TRBV20-1 and J usage is TRBJ2-5; weak D call: TRBD1 (5 bases). The length of the CDR3 is 14 residues. The V gene lost 6 bases and the J gene lost 5 bases, with 19 bases spanning the gap. Per the germline V gene, CDR1 is DFQATT and CDR2 is SNEGSKA (reference sequence). The CDR3 reads CSALSRGNWETQYF. CDR3 in DNA: TGCAGTGCACTCTCTAGGGGCAATTGGGAGACCCAGTACTTC.

This clonotype was seen only once. The V call is TRBV20-1, the J call TRBJ1-2, with D possibly TRBD1 on 6 matching bases. The CDR3 has 13 amino acids. V gave up 0 bases and J gave up 6 bases, with 11 bases separating them. Germline-derived CDR1 and CDR2 are DFQATT and SNEGSKA (reference sequence). The CDR3: CSARDETGHGYTF. In DNA form, the CDR3 reads TGCAGTGCTAGAGATGAAACAGGGCATGGCTACACCTTC.

This clonotype was seen a few times. The rearrangement uses TRBV9 and TRBJ2-7, with 9 bases matching TRBD1. The length of the CDR3 is 16 residues. The germline CDR1 and CDR2 sequences are SGDLS and YYNGEE. V shed 5 bases and J 5 bases; nucleotides not matched to a gene: 14. The CDR3: CASSSNTGTGIHEQYF. The CDR3 nucleotides are TGTGCCAGCAGTTCCAACACCGGGACAGGGATCCACGAGCAGTACTTC.

This clonotype turned up a few times. The CDR3 DNA follows: TGCAGTGCTAGGCGGGGAAACTACAATGAGCAGTTCTTC. Translation: CSARRGNYNEQFF. The V and J genes are TRBV20-1 and TRBJ2-1, with D tentatively TRBD2 (6 bases). Germline lookup yields CDR1 DFQATT and CDR2 SNEGSKA (reference sequence). Trimming left V 3 bases short and J 3 bases short, with 9 bases between. The CDR3 totals 13 residues.

This clonotype was counted at least ten times. This rearrangement joins TRBV7-3 to TRBJ2-1; D gene uncertain. The CDR3 runs 12 residues. Germline lookup yields CDR1 SGHTA and CDR2 FQGTGA. Trimming stripped 4 bases from V and 3 bases from J, with 4 bases between. The CDR3, as DNA: TGTGCCAGCAGCTCGAACTACAATGAGCAGTTCTTC. Protein product: CASSSNYNEQFF.

This clonotype was recorded at least ten times. This chain joins TRBV6-2 or TRBV6-3 and TRBJ2-5; no clear D gene. CDR1 MNHEY and CDR2 SVGEGT come from the germline V gene. Deletions cut 2 bases from V and 1 base from J, with 14 bases between. The CDR3 extends over 16 amino acids. The CDR3 DNA follows: TGTGCCAGCAGTTACCTCGGCCTTTCGACCCAAGAGACCCAGTACTTC. This sequence encodes CASSYLGLSTQETQYF.

The chain couples TRBV20-1 to TRBJ2-2; 7 positions match TRBD2. CDR3 length equals 15 residues. Per germline, CDR1 DFQATT and CDR2 SNEGSKA (reference sequence). V gave up 1 base and J gave up 9 bases; unmatched junction bases: 11. Here the CDR3 DNA reads TGCAGTGCTAGAGTTGGGACTACTACCTTGAGGGAGCTGTTTTTT. Its translation is CSARVGTTTLRELFF.

The V and J genes are TRBV12-3 or TRBV12-4 and TRBJ1-2; no clear D gene. V dropped 1 base and J dropped 0 bases, with 9 bases sitting between them. CDR3 length equals 15 residues. CDR3 sequence reads: CASSLDVSTNYGYTF. In DNA, the CDR3 is TGTGCCAGCAGTTTAGACGTCAGTACTAACTATGGCTACACCTTC.

This clonotype was seen a handful of times. The rearrangement joins TRBV20-1 to TRBJ2-2, with 8 bases fitting TRBD2. CDR3 length: 15 amino acids. Looked up from germline, CDR1 is DFQATT and CDR2 is SNEGSKA (reference sequence). With 5 bases clipped from V and 0 bases from J, the junction kept 5 bases outside the gene matches. CDR3 region: CSAVVAGPNTGELFF. The CDR3 region has the DNA TGCAGTGCTGTCGTAGCGGGGCCGAACACCGGGGAGCTGTTTTTT.

This clonotype was seen a single time. The CDR3 DNA reads as TGTGCCAGCTCACAACCCGGAGGTTACGGGGCCAACGTCCTGACTTTC. The encoded protein is CASSQPGGYGANVLTF. The chain employs TRBV18 and TRBJ2-6, with D possibly matching TRBD2 (5 bases). This CDR3 region has 16 residues. The germline CDR1 and CDR2 sequences are KGHSH and LQKENI. V shed 4 bases and J shed 4 bases, with 14 bases lying between them.

The rearrangement joins TRBV30 to TRBJ2-6, with TRBD1 as a possible D gene (5 bases). V gave up 0 bases and J gave up 0 bases, with 6 bases separating them. CDR1 is GTSNPN, CDR2 SVGIG, per germline (reference sequence). The CDR3 consists of 15 residues. The CDR3 sequence: CAWSVGHSGANVLTF. In DNA form, the CDR3 reads TGTGCCTGGAGTGTAGGACACTCTGGGGCCAACGTCCTGACTTTC.

The chain carries TRBV7-9 and TRBJ1-2; D remains unclear. V shed 6 bases and J shed 7 bases, with 18 bases lying between them. This CDR3 has 14 residues. Germline CDR1 is SEHNR and CDR2 is FQNEAQ (reference sequence). CDR3 bases: TGTGCCAGCAGTCCCCTACATCGGCAATTTGGCTACACCTTC. This translates into CASSPLHRQFGYTF.

This sequence joins TRBV20-1 and TRBJ2-1; 7 nucleotides align to TRBD2. The CDR3 covers 14 residues. J was trimmed by 6 bases and V by 2 bases; bases with no gene match: 7. Germline CDR1 DFQATT, CDR2 SNEGSKA (reference sequence). In nucleotides, the CDR3 is TGCAGTGCTAGAAGGCTAGCGGAGGGCAATGAGCAGTTCTTC. Translation gives CSARRLAEGNEQFF.

V gene TRBV9 combines with J gene TRBJ1-2; D remains ambiguous. Trimming removed 0 bases at V and 3 bases at J, with 9 bases between. Germline V gives CDR1 SGDLS, CDR2 YYNGEE. The CDR3 loop spans 14 amino acids. CDR3 coding DNA: TGTGCCAGCAGCGTAGAAAACACTTACTATGGCTACACCTTC. It yields the protein CASSVENTYYGYTF.

V is TRBV29-1 and J is TRBJ1-3; TRBD1 agrees at 9 bases. Looked up from germline, CDR1 is SQVTM and CDR2 is ANQGSEA. The CDR3 is made up of 15 amino acids. J lost 2 bases, V lost 2 bases, and 4 bases had no gene match. The CDR3 nucleotides read TGCAGCGTTGAACGTAGACAGGGGGCTGGAAACACCATATATTTT. The encoded protein is CSVERRQGAGNTIYF.

This clonotype turned up a few times. V is TRBV4-2 and J is TRBJ2-5; D gene ambiguous. The CDR3 totals 15 residues. The ends were cut back, 1 base at V and 5 bases at J, with 14 bases in the middle. Germline values: CDR1 LGHNA, CDR2 YNFKEQ. CDR3 coding DNA: TGTGCCAGCAGCCAAGGCCTAGGGCCGGTGGAGACCCAGTACTTC. Protein: CASSQGLGPVETQYF.

This clonotype turned up a few times. The chain combines TRBV20-1 with TRBJ2-2; D might be TRBD2 (6 bases). V was pared by 3 bases and J by 4 bases, with 12 bases between. There are 14 residues in the CDR3. Germline CDR1 DFQATT, CDR2 SNEGSKA (reference sequence). The CDR3 nucleotides read TGCAGTGCTAGCTCCGGGGAGGTCACCGGGGAGCTGTTTTTT. Translating it yields CSASSGEVTGELFF.

This rearrangement joins TRBV7-2 to TRBJ2-7; 10 bases align to TRBD2. Germline-derived CDR1 and CDR2 are SGHTA and FQGNSA. J was trimmed by 7 bases and V by 5 bases; bases with no gene match: 11. The CDR3 is 15 amino acids. This CDR3 reads CASSLGASGGVEQYF. CDR3 sequence (DNA): TGTGCCAGCAGCCTTGGCGCTAGCGGGGGCGTTGAGCAGTACTTC.

This clonotype showed up just a few times. J is TRBJ2-5 and V is TRBV20-1; unclear D gene. Trimming cost V 4 bases and J 1 base, with 4 bases left between them. The CDR3 covers 11 residues. Germline CDR1 and CDR2: DFQATT and SNEGSKA (reference sequence). DNA for the CDR3: TGCAGTGCTAAGACCCAAGAGACCCAGTACTTC. It is translated as CSAKTQETQYF.